This TCR beta chain is drawn from a study of post-analysis software for immune sequencing data. Turning to the study itself: Relapsing-remitting, secondary progressive and progressive-relapsing multiple sclerosis courses were included. Findings and caveats of the study: Included in a set of a handful of TRBV segments more frequent in patients than controls were TRBV5-6, TRBV5-1 and TRBV20-1. Those with multiple sclerosis, the patient group, showed significantly lower normalized Chao1 diversity than controls.

Unique-molecular-identifier-tagged TCR beta cDNA libraries were used. One entry per CDR3 protein results from TCRdb running MiXCR on the PCR reads. Of about half a million distinct CDR3 sequences listed, approximately 31% are singletons. On this clonotype itself: Its antigen is unknown.

V was trimmed by 4 bases and J by 2 bases, leaving 15 bases between them. The CDR3 is 15 amino acids. CDR1 and CDR2 (germline): LGHDT, YNNKEL (reference sequence). This clonotype was obtained from a girl aged 2-17 years with multiple sclerosis. The chain has TRBV3-1 and TRBJ2-7, with a possible D match to TRBD2 (5 bases). Sequencing used blood. The CDR3 region is CASSLPGGPTYEQYF. CDR3 sequence (DNA): TGTGCCAGCAGCCTTCCGGGCGGGCCCACCTACGAGCAGTACTTC.